This T cell receptor beta chain derives from a study of graft-versus-host responses after intestinal transplantation. V dropped 4 bases and J dropped 5 bases, with 12 bases sitting between them. The CDR3 loop spans 14 amino acids. Germline V gene sequence: CDR1 KGHSH, CDR2 LQKENI. This table comes from immunoSEQ multiplex PCR, and its TCRdb copy is limited to in-frame clones, with some not included. This sample has some 130,000 clones; approximately 96% occur once, and the top ten carry under 3.5%. A remark on this clone: Its target is not known.

The receptor comes from a human donor who received an intestinal transplant. The chain has TRBV18 and TRBJ2-1, with D possibly TRBD2 on 5 matching bases. This sample comprised unstimulated CD8+ T cells sorted from spleen or lymph node cells, obtained before intestinal transplant. CDR3 DNA sequence: TGTGCCAGCTCACAAACTAGACTGGACAATGAGCAGTTCTTC. It specifies CASSQTRLDNEQFF.